Listed below are T cell receptor beta chains from one sample, sequenced in a study of T-cell memory formation after mild COVID-19. TCRdb redid the calling of the 5' RACE reads with MiXCR, one entry per CDR3 protein. The sample includes around 250,000 distinct CDR3 sequences, approximately 16% of them seen just once. Sample: PBMCs or a T cell subset sorted from them (not recorded which). Receptors were obtained from a man younger than 30 who had mild COVID-19 (a few samples of this study predate the infection). Cell type and time point are not known. The CDR3 runs from the conserved cysteine through the conserved F or W. Fields, in order: CDR3 protein, CDR3 DNA, D gene, J gene, clone size, V gene. The D gene is left open where the match is weak. The size entry is marked missing in some rows and otherwise reads once, few, many or a size class.

CDR3: CASIAGANTGELFF
DNA: TGTGCCTCGATAGCGGGGGCTAACACCGGGGAGCTGTTTTTT
D: TRBD2
J: TRBJ2-2
size: -
V: TRBV7-8

CDR3: CSARTAGTGTNTIYF
DNA: TGCAGTGCTAGAACGGCCGGGACAGGGACGAACACCATATATTTT
D: TRBD1
J: TRBJ1-3
size: many
V: TRBV20-1

CDR3: CASSDGTSGVGEQFF
DNA: TGCGCCAGCAGTGACGGGACTAGCGGGGTGGGTGAGCAGTTCTTC
D: TRBD2
J: TRBJ2-1
size: -
V: TRBV10-1

CDR3: CSARDPGQGKTEAFF
DNA: TGCAGTGCTAGAGACCCGGGACAGGGCAAGACTGAAGCTTTCTTT
D: TRBD1
J: TRBJ1-1
size: -
V: TRBV20-1

CDR3: CASSSGEGTEAFF
DNA: TGCGCCAGCAGCTCCGGAGAGGGCACTGAAGCTTTCTTT
D: -
J: TRBJ1-1
size: few
V: TRBV5-1

CDR3: CASRDGMSGETQYF
DNA: TGCGCCAGCAGGGACGGAATGTCGGGGGAAACCCAGTACTTC
D: -
J: TRBJ2-5
size: -
V: TRBV5-1

CDR3: CASSVAGGYQTEAFF
DNA: TGTGCCAGCAGCGTAGCAGGGGGCTACCAGACTGAAGCTTTCTTT
D: TRBD1
J: TRBJ1-1
size: few
V: TRBV9

CDR3: CARDRQETQYF
DNA: TGTGCCAGAGACAGACAAGAGACCCAGTACTTC
D: -
J: TRBJ2-5
size: many
V: TRBV21-1

CDR3: CASSHHGETQYF
DNA: TGTGCCAGCAGCCACCATGGGGAGACCCAGTACTTC
D: -
J: TRBJ2-5
size: -
V: TRBV3-1

CDR3: CASSFGAGVETQYF
DNA: TGCGCCAGCAGCTTCGGAGCGGGGGTGGAGACCCAGTACTTC
D: TRBD2
J: TRBJ2-5
size: -
V: TRBV5-1

CDR3: CASSFSMDTQYF
DNA: TGCGCCAGCAGCTTTAGTATGGATACGCAGTATTTT
D: -
J: TRBJ2-3
size: -
V: TRBV5-1

CDR3: CSAREGNQETQYF
DNA: TGCAGTGCTAGAGAGGGGAACCAAGAGACCCAGTACTTC
D: -
J: TRBJ2-5
size: -
V: TRBV20-1

CDR3: CASSQGQGEQPQHF
DNA: TGTGCCAGCAGCCAAGGACAGGGGGAGCAGCCCCAGCATTTT
D: TRBD1
J: TRBJ1-5
size: -
V: TRBV4-2

CDR3: CSVVNGPSTDTQYF
DNA: TGCAGCGTTGTTAACGGACCGAGCACAGATACGCAGTATTTT
D: -
J: TRBJ2-3
size: few
V: TRBV29-1

CDR3: CASTPGTGVQPQHF
DNA: TGTGCCAGCACCCCTGGGACAGGGGTTCAGCCCCAGCATTTT
D: TRBD1
J: TRBJ1-5
size: -
V: TRBV12-3/TRBV12-4

CDR3: CASSLVEGETQYF
DNA: TGTGCCAGCAGCTTAGTTGAGGGGGAGACCCAGTACTTC
D: -
J: TRBJ2-5
size: few
V: TRBV7-2

CDR3: CASSLGAYQETQYF
DNA: TGCGCCAGCAGCTTGGGAGCATACCAAGAGACCCAGTACTTC
D: -
J: TRBJ2-5
size: few
V: TRBV5-1

CDR3: CASTLGGRTTGELFF
DNA: TGTGCCAGCACCCTGGGGGGGCGCACCACCGGGGAGCTGTTTTTT
D: -
J: TRBJ2-2
size: few
V: TRBV12-3/TRBV12-4

CDR3: CASSRGGWYSPLHF
DNA: TGTGCCAGCAGTAGGGGGGGCTGGTATTCACCCCTCCACTTT
D: -
J: TRBJ1-6
size: -
V: TRBV6-5

CDR3: CSASSGRTDTEAFF
DNA: TGCAGTGCTTCAAGCGGCAGAACAGACACTGAAGCTTTCTTT
D: -
J: TRBJ1-1
size: -
V: TRBV20-1

CDR3: CASSIWTSGVTDTQYF
DNA: TGTGCCAGCAGTATCTGGACTAGCGGAGTCACAGATACGCAGTATTTT
D: TRBD2
J: TRBJ2-3
size: many
V: TRBV12-3/TRBV12-4

CDR3: CASSLTAREHTEAFF
DNA: TGTGCCAGCAGCTTAACTGCCAGGGAACACACTGAAGCTTTCTTT
D: -
J: TRBJ1-1
size: few
V: TRBV7-9

CDR3: CSVDGGQSSYEQYF
DNA: TGCAGCGTTGATGGGGGACAGAGCTCCTACGAGCAGTACTTC
D: TRBD1
J: TRBJ2-7
size: few
V: TRBV29-1

CDR3: CAISGSGPPEQYF
DNA: TGTGCCATCAGTGGGTCGGGTCCGCCAGAGCAGTACTTC
D: -
J: TRBJ2-7
size: -
V: TRBV10-3

CDR3: CASSPPMASGANVLTF
DNA: TGTGCCAGCTCACCACCGATGGCCTCTGGGGCCAACGTCCTGACTTTC
D: -
J: TRBJ2-6
size: -
V: TRBV18

CDR3: CSATRPGGSKQFF
DNA: TGCAGTGCGACCCGCCCCGGGGGCAGTAAGCAGTTCTTC
D: -
J: TRBJ2-1
size: -
V: TRBV20-1

CDR3: CASSFGPNSGNTIYF
DNA: TGTGCCAGCAGCTTCGGGCCAAACTCTGGAAACACCATATATTTT
D: -
J: TRBJ1-3
size: -
V: TRBV7-2

CDR3: CASSLVGLAGSTDTQYF
DNA: TGTGCCAGCAGCTTAGTCGGGCTAGCGGGCAGCACAGATACGCAGTATTTT
D: TRBD2
J: TRBJ2-3
size: many
V: TRBV7-8

CDR3: CASTPGSFYGYTF
DNA: TGTGCCAGCACCCCCGGCAGCTTCTATGGCTACACCTTC
D: -
J: TRBJ1-2
size: -
V: TRBV12-3/TRBV12-4

CDR3: CASSPGTGDEQYF
DNA: TGTGCCAGCAGCCCCGGGACAGGGGACGAGCAGTACTTC
D: TRBD1
J: TRBJ2-7
size: many
V: TRBV4-2

CDR3: CASSLDSVDTQYF
DNA: TGCGCCAGCAGCTTGGACAGCGTAGATACGCAGTATTTT
D: -
J: TRBJ2-3
size: many
V: TRBV5-1

CDR3: CASSSDISGGGGTDTQYF
DNA: TGTGCCAGCAGCTCTGACATTAGCGGGGGTGGCGGCACAGATACGCAGTATTTT
D: TRBD2
J: TRBJ2-3
size: few
V: TRBV7-2

CDR3: CASSQDRTSVFEQYF
DNA: TGCGCCAGCAGCCAAGACAGGACTAGCGTGTTCGAGCAGTACTTC
D: TRBD2
J: TRBJ2-7
size: few
V: TRBV4-3